A single T cell receptor beta chain is shown here with its context. The target antigen is unknown. TCRdb analysed the RT-PCR reads with MiXCR anew, one entry per CDR3 protein. The sample consists of some 160,000 distinct CDR3 sequences, approximately 10% of them appearing once. The sample belongs to a study of response to subunit inactivated influenza vaccine. Unmatched junction bases numbered 7, after V lost 4 bases and J lost 6 bases. The CDR3 runs 14 residues. The germline V gene encodes CDR1 SGDLS and CDR2 YYNGEE. General observations from the study: Each seasonal influenza vaccination, the authors suggested, recruits few new T cells.

The sequencing here drew on non-naive T cells sorted from PBMCs, taken 45 days after vaccination. This sequence originates from a man aged 45-60 years who received an inactivated influenza vaccine. The genes are TRBV9 and TRBJ1-2, with 9 bases aligning to TRBD1. CDR3 sequence (DNA): TGTGCCAGCAGCCCCGACGGACAGGGGAATGGCTACACCTTC. Amino acids: CASSPDGQGNGYTF.